One and the same sample provided the 16 T cell receptor beta chains below, sequenced in a study of cytomegalovirus exposure and HLA in healthy donors. Amplification used 60 Vbeta primers and 13 Jbeta primers. Sequencing was performed with immunoSEQ multiplex PCR; in TCRdb, only in-frame clones are kept and a portion is missing. This sample carries about 160,000 clones, more than 80% of them seen once, and the ten largest clones take less than 2.5%. Sequences were obtained from PBMCs. These receptors came from a male donor in good health and CMV-seronegative.

This chain joins TRBV6-1 and TRBJ1-5, with a possible D match to TRBD1 (5 bases). The ends were cut back, 6 bases at V and 1 base at J, with 13 bases in the middle. The germline gives CDR1 MNHNS, CDR2 SASEGT. This CDR3 contains 15 residues. The CDR3 region is CASSVDSRSNQPQHF. For the CDR3, the DNA is TGTGCCAGCAGCGTTGACAGTAGGAGCAATCAGCCCCAGCATTTT.

The V gene is TRBV4-3, the J gene TRBJ1-2; D may be TRBD1 (5 bases). With 2 bases removed from V and 5 bases from J, the gap between germline ends came to 15 bases. The CDR3 has 15 residues. Germline loops: CDR1 LGHNA, CDR2 YSLEER. Written as DNA, the CDR3 is TGCGCCAGCAGCCAAACTTCCGGGGGGGAGTATGGCTACACCTTC. Residues: CASSQTSGGEYGYTF.

The chain couples TRBV4-3 to TRBJ2-7; 11 nucleotides agree with TRBD1. Per germline, CDR1 LGHNA and CDR2 YSLEER. V trimming: 4 bases; J trimming: 3 bases; junction bases outside the gene matches: 11. The length of the CDR3 is 17 residues. CDR3 sequence reads: CASSRGTGGDWDYEQYF. The CDR3 coding sequence is TGCGCCAGCAGCCGAGGGACAGGGGGGGATTGGGACTACGAGCAGTACTTC.

This clone was counted only a few times. The chain recombines TRBV5-4 with TRBJ1-1; 10 bases match TRBD1. In germline, CDR1 is SGHNT, CDR2 YYREEE (reference sequence). V dropped 2 bases and J dropped 5; count of bases not matched to a gene: 3. There are 14 residues in the CDR3. The CDR3 region is CASSFDRGRTEAFF. The CDR3 DNA reads as TGTGCCAGCAGCTTTGACAGGGGGCGTACTGAAGCTTTCTTT.

This chain joins TRBV19 and TRBJ2-5; weak D call: TRBD2 (8 bases). Germline CDR1 is LNHDA and CDR2 is SQIVND (reference sequence). CDR3 length equals 17 residues. Trimming took 2 bases from V and 2 from J, leaving 18 bases between them. CDR3 sequence (DNA): TGTGCCAGTAGTATAAGGGGGCCGGCGGGAGGTCAAGAGACCCAGTACTTC. Protein product: CASSIRGPAGGQETQYF.

The rearrangement links TRBV28 to TRBJ2-2, with 9 positions matching TRBD1. CDR1 MDHEN and CDR2 SYDVKM come from the germline V gene. The CDR3 runs 15 residues. Germline trimming cut 6 bases from V and 4 bases from J; bases unmatched to any gene: 6. For the CDR3, the DNA is TGTGCCAGCAGCAGCCGGACAGGGGCCACCGGGGAGCTGTTTTTT. It specifies CASSSRTGATGELFF. Looking up the rest from reference TRBV28 and TRBJ2-2 gives the full variable domain: DVKVTQSSRYLVKRTGEKVFLECVQDMDHENMFWYRQDPGLGLRLIYFSYDVKMKEKGDIPEGYSVSREKKERFSLILESASTNQTSMYLCASSSRTGATGELFFGEGSRLTVL.

The chain uses TRBV4-2 and TRBJ2-3; the match to TRBD2 covers 11 bases. Germline CDR1 reads LGHNA; CDR2 reads YNFKEQ. Trimming removed 1 base from V and 8 bases from J; junction bases left unmatched: 5. This CDR3 spans 15 amino acids. The CDR3 reads CASSQVTSGDSTQYF. For the CDR3, the DNA is TGTGCCAGCAGCCAAGTGACTAGCGGGGACAGTACGCAGTATTTT.

The gene calls are TRBV5-1 and TRBJ2-1; unclear D gene. Trimming left V 2 bases short and J 5 bases short, with 8 bases between. CDR3 length equals 13 residues. Germline V lookup: CDR1 SGHRS, CDR2 YFSETQ. The CDR3 DNA reads as TGCGCCAGCAGCTTAGTGCTAGACAATGAGCAGTTCTTC. Translation gives CASSLVLDNEQFF.

The chain carries TRBV15 and TRBJ1-5; D not resolved. The CDR3 totals 13 residues. CDR1 and CDR2 from the germline V gene are LNHNV and YYDKDF (reference sequence). V was pared by 5 bases and J by 5 bases, with 10 bases between. CDR3 sequence (DNA): TGTGCCACCAGCCTAGACCCTTATCAGCCCCAGCATTTT. Its protein is CATSLDPYQPQHF.

This clone appeared a single time. V and J are TRBV2 and TRBJ2-5; 7 positions agree with TRBD2. V lost 8 bases to trimming and J lost 5 bases; unmatched junction nucleotides: 5. The CDR3 is 12 amino acids. Germline V CDR1 and CDR2: SNHLY, FYNNEI. CDR3 in DNA: TGTGCCAGCGACGCGGGGGAGGAGACCCAGTACTTC. Protein: CASDAGEETQYF.

This chain links TRBV5-4 with TRBJ2-2; a weak D match, TRBD1 (5 bases). Looked up from germline, CDR1 is SGHNT and CDR2 is YYREEE (reference sequence). The CDR3 is 16 residues long. The V and J ends lost 5 bases and 1 base respectively, with 15 bases between them. The chain's CDR3 is CASRSGRVGNTGELFF. CDR3 bases: TGTGCCAGCAGGAGTGGCAGGGTGGGGAACACCGGGGAGCTGTTTTTT.

The rearrangement joins TRBV5-8 to TRBJ2-3; TRBD2 agrees at 7 bases. Germline loops: CDR1 SGHTS, CDR2 YDEGEE. The CDR3 is made up of 17 amino acids. With V trimmed by 4 bases and J by 2 bases, 13 bases remained unmatched. The CDR3 nucleotides are TGTGCCAGCAGCCTGGGAATAGCGGGCCGGTTCACAGATACGCAGTATTTT. This translates into CASSLGIAGRFTDTQYF.

This chain uses TRBV7-2 with TRBJ2-5; 11 nucleotides line up with TRBD2. Germline CDR1 SGHTA, CDR2 FQGNSA. CDR3 size: 14 residues. The ends lost 5 bases at V and 4 bases at J; junction bases unmatched: 3. The CDR3 DNA is TGTGCCAGCAGCCTTACTAGCGGGGGAGAGACCCAGTACTTC. Protein: CASSLTSGGETQYF.

This clone has a single count. This chain joins TRBV20-1 and TRBJ2-7; no firm D call. Germline loops: CDR1 DFQATT, CDR2 SNEGSKA (reference sequence). V lost 3 bases and J 3 bases, leaving 6 bases between the germline ends. This CDR3 is built from 11 residues. This CDR3 reads CSASTGYEQYF. The CDR3 DNA reads as TGCAGTGCTAGTACGGGCTACGAGCAGTACTTC.

V and J are TRBV6-1 and TRBJ2-7, with 8 bases lining up with TRBD1. The CDR3 loop spans 14 amino acids. Germline-derived CDR1 and CDR2 are MNHNS and SASEGT. With V trimmed by 6 bases and J by 3 bases, 7 bases remained unmatched. The CDR3 DNA follows: TGTGCCAGCAGGAAACAGGGGGAAGGCTACGAGCAGTACTTC. This sequence encodes CASRKQGEGYEQYF.

This clone came up once. V usage is TRBV5-1 and J usage is TRBJ1-1, with D unresolved. The V gene lost 5 bases and the J gene lost 1 base, with 21 bases spanning the gap. Germline CDR1 and CDR2: SGHRS and YFSETQ. The CDR3 totals 17 residues. This CDR3 reads CASSYLEGFPGNTEAFF. CDR3 in DNA: TGCGCCAGCAGTTACTTAGAAGGATTTCCGGGGAACACTGAAGCTTTCTTT. Full variable domain (missing parts from reference TRBV5-1 and TRBJ1-1): KAGVTQTPRYLIKTRGQQVTLSCSPISGHRSVSWYQQTPGQGLQFLFEYFSETQRNKGNFPGRFSGRQFSNSRSEMNVSTLELGDSALYLCASSYLEGFPGNTEAFFGQGTRLTVV.